The next 19 T cell receptor beta chains were all read from a single sample in a study of blood T cell repertoires in COVID-19. The table came from immunoSEQ multiplex PCR; TCRdb's copy has only in-frame clones and leaves some out. The sample yields approximately 210,000 clones, roughly 88% seen once. Sequencing was done on a sample of peripheral blood. All receptors come from a man under 40 who had recovered from COVID-19.

The chain uses TRBV5-5 and TRBJ2-7, with D possibly matching TRBD1 (6 bases). Trimming removed 4 bases at V and 3 bases at J, with 14 bases between. The length of the CDR3 is 14 residues. CDR1 is SGHKS and CDR2 is YYEKEE in the germline V gene (reference sequence). The CDR3 protein is CASSTMDSVYEQYF. The CDR3 DNA sequence: TGTGCCAGCAGCACGATGGACAGCGTCTACGAGCAGTACTTC.

V and J are TRBV5-1 and TRBJ2-2; D ambiguous. CDR3 length: 13 amino acids. V gave up 4 bases and J gave up 3 bases, with 7 bases separating them. Germline-derived CDR1 and CDR2 are SGHRS and YFSETQ. CDR3 in amino acids: CASSRAYTGELFF. CDR3 coding DNA: TGCGCCAGCAGCCGAGCTTACACCGGGGAGCTGTTTTTT. The whole variable domain, filled in from reference TRBV5-1 and TRBJ2-2, reads KAGVTQTPRYLIKTRGQQVTLSCSPISGHRSVSWYQQTPGQGLQFLFEYFSETQRNKGNFPGRFSGRQFSNSRSEMNVSTLELGDSALYLCASSRAYTGELFFGEGSRLTVL.

The chain employs TRBV10-1 and TRBJ2-2, with no clear D. The CDR3 length is 14 residues. Germline V gene data show CDR1 as WNHNN and CDR2 as SYGVQD (reference sequence). Trimming removed 11 bases at V and 0 bases at J, with 13 bases between. The CDR3 here is CASNRGANTGELFF. The CDR3 DNA reads as TGCGCCTCGAATCGTGGAGCGAACACCGGGGAGCTGTTTTTT.

V and J are TRBV4-1 and TRBJ1-1, with a weak D call TRBD1 (6 bases). V lost 4 bases and J 1 base, leaving 10 bases between the germline ends. CDR3 length: 14 residues. Germline V gene lookup returns CDR1 MGHRA and CDR2 YSYEKL. The CDR3 DNA reads TGCGCCAGCAGCCTAGACAGGTCGAACACTGAAGCTTTCTTT. Translation: CASSLDRSNTEAFF.

This clone was found a few times. The chain joins TRBV29-1 to TRBJ2-7; 8 nucleotides align to TRBD2. Germline values: CDR1 SQVTM, CDR2 ANQGSEA. The V and J ends lost 4 bases and 0 bases, in that order; junction bases with no gene match: 2. The CDR3 totals 13 residues. DNA of the CDR3: TGCAGCGTTGCAGCGGGGGTCTCCTACGAGCAGTACTTC. This translates into CSVAAGVSYEQYF.

The chain couples TRBV30 to TRBJ2-3; D perhaps matches TRBD1 (5 bases). Germline values: CDR1 GTSNPN, CDR2 SVGIG (reference sequence). Trimming took off 4 bases at V and 0 bases at J, with 8 bases between the two ends. The CDR3 runs 13 residues. The CDR3 sequence: CAWNQGSTDTQYF. The DNA for the CDR3 is TGTGCCTGGAACCAGGGCAGCACAGATACGCAGTATTTT.

The V and J genes are TRBV3-1 (or the pseudogene TRBV3-2) and TRBJ2-5; weak D call: TRBD2 (5 bases). Trimming cost V 0 bases and J 1 base, with 9 bases left between them. Germline assignment: CDR1 LGHDT and CDR2 YNNKEL (reference sequence). This CDR3 region has 15 residues. CDR3 sequence: CASSQERAIQETQYF. As DNA, the CDR3 is TGTGCCAGCAGCCAAGAGAGGGCTATCCAAGAGACCCAGTACTTC.

The chain couples TRBV11-3 to TRBJ1-2, with TRBD1 identical over 9 bases. This CDR3 has 15 residues. With V trimmed by 5 bases and J by 8 bases, 12 bases remained unmatched. Looked up from germline, CDR1 is SGHNT and CDR2 is YENEEA. The CDR3: CASSAAGTGPRGYTF. DNA of the CDR3: TGTGCCAGCAGCGCGGCCGGGACAGGGCCTAGGGGCTACACCTTC.

The chain is built from TRBV19 and TRBJ1-5, with 9 bases fitting TRBD1. V trimming: 7 bases; J trimming: 6 bases; junction bases outside the gene matches: 13. The CDR3 totals 16 residues. Germline loops: CDR1 LNHDA, CDR2 SQIVND (reference sequence). Written as DNA, the CDR3 is TGTGCCAGTAAAAGAGGACAGGGGAAGGTGGGTCAGCCCCAGCATTTT. Translating it yields CASKRGQGKVGQPQHF.

V usage is TRBV5-1 and J usage is TRBJ2-7, with D perhaps matching TRBD2 (5 bases). V shed 3 bases and J shed 7 bases, with 8 bases lying between them. Germline lookup yields CDR1 SGHRS and CDR2 YFSETQ. The CDR3 has 11 amino acids. CDR3 nucleotide sequence: TGCGCCAGCAGCTCTCCGGGGGAGCAGTACTTC. Translation: CASSSPGEQYF.

This chain joins TRBV6-5 and TRBJ2-7, with 7 bases lining up with TRBD1. J gave up 2 bases and V 2 bases, and 6 bases lay outside the gene matches. The CDR3 consists of 15 residues. Germline V gene data show CDR1 as MNHEY and CDR2 as SVGAGI. The CDR3 bases are TGTGCCAGCAGTTACGGACCGGGACAGACCTACGAGCAGTACTTC. As protein: CASSYGPGQTYEQYF.

V and J are TRBV5-6 and TRBJ1-2, with 9 bases identical to TRBD1. The CDR3 runs 15 residues. Trimming removed 4 bases from V and 4 bases from J; junction bases left unmatched: 8. Germline V lookup: CDR1 SGHDT, CDR2 YYEEEE. This chain's CDR3 is CASSPYGQGFYGYTF. For the CDR3, the DNA is TGTGCCAGCAGCCCGTACGGACAGGGGTTCTATGGCTACACCTTC.

The CDR3 bases are TGTGCCAGCAGCAAAGAAGTGAGACAGGGGGTCAATCAGCCCCAGCATTTT. This translates into CASSKEVRQGVNQPQHF. The chain combines TRBV21-1 with TRBJ1-5; the table's D call of TRBD1 was not tested on the DNA. TRBV21-1 is reported as a pseudogene. The CDR3 runs to 17 residues.

The chain is built from TRBV5-4 and TRBJ1-2; D not resolved. The length of the CDR3 is 14 residues. Germline CDR1 is SGHNT and CDR2 is YYREEE (reference sequence). Trimming took 0 bases from V and 4 from J, leaving 10 bases between them. CDR3 nucleotide sequence: TGTGCCAGCAGCTTGGGTGACAAGTCCTATGGCTACACCTTC. Amino acids: CASSLGDKSYGYTF.

The chain links TRBV12-3 or TRBV12-4 to TRBJ1-2; D is unclear. The ends were cut back, 4 bases at V and 5 bases at J, with 8 bases in the middle. The CDR3 length is 12 residues. CDR3 nucleotide sequence: TGTGCCAGCAGTTACGACGGGTATGGCTACACCTTC. Amino acid sequence: CASSYDGYGYTF.

V gene TRBV20-1 combines with J gene TRBJ2-1; D gene unclear. Trimming left V 3 bases short and J 7 bases short, with 25 bases between. The CDR3 has 17 amino acids. Per germline, CDR1 DFQATT and CDR2 SNEGSKA (reference sequence). The CDR3 sequence is CSASSIRLVSTSNEQFF. CDR3 sequence (DNA): TGCAGTGCTAGTTCGATCCGGCTAGTGTCGACCTCGAATGAGCAGTTCTTC.

V is TRBV19 and J is TRBJ1-4; unclear D gene. Germline V CDR1 and CDR2: LNHDA, SQIVND (reference sequence). Deletions cut 5 bases from V and 7 bases from J, with 17 bases between. The CDR3 is 15 amino acids. As DNA, the CDR3 is TGTGCCAGTAGTGCATTAGCAGTAAATACTGAAAAACTGTTTTTT. This sequence encodes CASSALAVNTEKLFF.

J is TRBJ1-3 and V is TRBV6-5; maybe TRBD1 (6 bases). CDR1 and CDR2 from the germline V gene are MNHEY and SVGAGI. CDR3 length: 14 residues. Trimming shortened V by 6 bases and J by 0 bases, and 9 bases separated the two germline ends. CDR3 region: CASRMDSSGNTIYF. DNA for the CDR3: TGTGCCAGCAGAATGGACAGCTCTGGAAACACCATATATTTT.

The gene calls are TRBV5-8 and TRBJ1-2; 8 nucleotides line up with TRBD1. Germline CDR1 reads SGHTS; CDR2 reads YDEGEE. The CDR3 runs to 13 residues. Germline trimming cut 4 bases from V and 8 bases from J; bases unmatched to any gene: 7. Here the CDR3 reads CASSTAYRGGYTF. The CDR3 nucleotides read TGTGCCAGCAGCACGGCATACAGGGGGGGCTACACCTTC.